Below are 10 T cell receptor beta chains sequenced from a single sample in a study of prognosis after radiotherapy for stage I lung cancer (dated by TCRdb to the early 2020s). The reads were generated on an Illumina HiSeq 3000. Two rounds of multiplex PCR were used to amplify the TCR beta CDR3 region from genomic DNA. The first PCR round used primers specific to each TRBV and TRBJ gene, with sequences filed in Chinese patent CN105087789A. TCRdb reran the public reads through fastp at Q25 and MiXCR, keeping productive beta chains. Each entry is one CDR3 protein sequence, shown with its most common DNA and genes. This sample lists approximately 26,000 distinct CDR3 sequences; about 40% were detected once. The ten top clones hold 20% to 25% of the sample. Sample: PBMCs, taken before or after stereotactic body radiation therapy (not recorded which). The receptors shown here come from a donor aged 50 or older with non-small cell lung cancer.

In its sample, this clonotype is medium-sized (0.01 to 0.1%). V gene TRBV28 combines with J gene TRBJ2-7, with D perhaps TRBD1 (6 bases). Trimming left V 1 base short and J 2 bases short, with 12 bases between. Germline values: CDR1 MDHEN, CDR2 SYDVKM. This CDR3 has 15 amino acids. CDR3 region: CASSLFPTGTYEQYF. The CDR3 DNA sequence: TGTGCCAGCAGTTTATTCCCGACAGGAACCTACGAGCAGTACTTC.

This clonotype appeared a few times. This chain uses TRBV6-2 or TRBV6-3 with TRBJ2-2; 8 bases align to TRBD1. CDR1 MNHEY and CDR2 SVGEGT come from the germline V gene. The CDR3 totals 14 residues. The ends lost 11 bases at V and 0 bases at J; junction bases unmatched: 5. The CDR3 loop is CAGRDRTNTGELFF. The CDR3, as DNA: TGTGCCGGTAGGGACAGGACGAACACCGGGGAGCTGTTTTTT.

This clonotype was counted at least ten times. The V call is TRBV2, the J call TRBJ2-7; 8 bases fit TRBD1. Germline V gene sequence: CDR1 SNHLY, CDR2 FYNNEI. Trimming removed 6 bases from V and 2 bases from J; junction bases left unmatched: 9. There are 15 residues in the CDR3. CDR3 sequence (DNA): TGTGCCAGCAGCTGGACAGGGAAGGGTACCTACGAGCAGTACTTC. It translates to CASSWTGKGTYEQYF.

This clonotype showed up many times. The chain is built from TRBV5-1 and TRBJ2-2; D is undetermined. V was pared by 0 bases and J by 8 bases, with 14 bases between. Looked up from germline, CDR1 is SGHRS and CDR2 is YFSETQ. This CDR3 region has 15 residues. CDR3 protein: CASSLGSGAGGELFF. The CDR3 DNA follows: TGCGCCAGCAGCTTGGGGTCCGGCGCAGGAGGGGAGCTGTTTTTT.

V gene TRBV2 combines with J gene TRBJ2-7, with TRBD2 as a possible D gene (5 bases). The CDR3 covers 15 residues. Trimming took off 6 bases at V and 4 bases at J, with 19 bases between the two ends. From germline, CDR1 is SNHLY and CDR2 FYNNEI. The CDR3 reads CASSPVSVRVYEQYF. The CDR3 DNA reads TGTGCCAGCAGCCCCGTGAGTGTGAGGGTATACGAGCAGTACTTC.

The rearrangement joins TRBV5-1 to TRBJ2-7; a weak D match, TRBD1 (6 bases). Trimming took 2 bases from V and 3 from J, leaving 12 bases between them. There are 14 residues in the CDR3. CDR1 and CDR2 (germline): SGHRS, YFSETQ. In DNA form, the CDR3 reads TGCGCCAGCAGCTTTTCCGGACAGAGCTACGAGCAGTACTTC. It specifies CASSFSGQSYEQYF.

To note about this clonotype: An end of the junction does not agree with germline; a read error may underlie this. The chain uses TRBV28 and TRBJ2-7; the match to TRBD2 covers 9 bases. The CDR3 is 14 residues long. CDR1 is MDHEN and CDR2 is SYDVKM in the germline V gene. DNA for the CDR3: TGTGCCGGCAGTCTTGGCGGGAGGGCCTACGAGCATTACTTC. Translated, it gives CAGSLGGRAYEHYF.

In its sample, this clonotype is large (0.1 to 1%). The chain is built from TRBV5-1 and TRBJ2-7; 10 nucleotides line up with TRBD2. CDR1 and CDR2 from the germline V gene are SGHRS and YFSETQ. There are 15 residues in the CDR3. V was clipped by 4 bases and J by 3 bases; unmatched bases: 7. Here the CDR3 DNA reads TGCGCCAGCAGCGGGGATCTAGCGGGGGTCTACGAGCAGTACTTC. Translated, it gives CASSGDLAGVYEQYF.

V gene TRBV7-3 combines with J gene TRBJ2-3; D uncertain. Germline V gene sequence: CDR1 SGHTA, CDR2 FQGTGA. Between the trimmed V and J ends, which lost 7 bases and 7 bases, there was a span of 18 bases. The CDR3 consists of 14 residues. The CDR3 DNA sequence: TGTGCCAGCATCCCGGTGGGCACCTCCTATACGCAGTATTTT. It is translated as CASIPVGTSYTQYF.

The rearrangement uses TRBV5-1 and TRBJ2-5; possible D gene TRBD2, 8 bases. Trimming removed 0 bases at V and 5 bases at J, with 20 bases between. The CDR3 totals 17 residues. CDR1 and CDR2 from the germline V gene are SGHRS and YFSETQ. The CDR3 loop is CASSLGVYSGTVETQYF. CDR3 in DNA: TGCGCCAGCAGCTTGGGGGTATATAGCGGGACAGTGGAGACCCAGTACTTC.